Described below is a single TCR beta chain sequence and its context. Researchers divided each subset's genomic DNA evenly across several immunoSEQ plates. Method: immunoSEQ multiplex PCR; TCRdb's copy keeps in-frame clones and lacks some. The sample lists under 2,000,000 clones; about 95% were seen once. Trimming cost V 1 base and J 3 bases, with 10 bases left between them. The CDR3 covers 14 residues. The germline V gene has CDR1 MNHNS and CDR2 SASEGT. The record originates from a study of shared clonotypes between healthy human individuals. Terminally differentiated effector memory CD45RA+ cells were excluded from the naive CD8 cells, which were CD45RO-negative and positively selected for CCR7.

Sequenced: naive CD8+ T cells sorted from blood. The rearrangement uses TRBV6-1 and TRBJ2-7; D remains ambiguous. The source is a young man in good health. CDR3 loop: CASSEGPQNYEQYF. CDR3 coding DNA: TGTGCCAGCAGTGAAGGGCCCCAGAACTACGAGCAGTACTTC.